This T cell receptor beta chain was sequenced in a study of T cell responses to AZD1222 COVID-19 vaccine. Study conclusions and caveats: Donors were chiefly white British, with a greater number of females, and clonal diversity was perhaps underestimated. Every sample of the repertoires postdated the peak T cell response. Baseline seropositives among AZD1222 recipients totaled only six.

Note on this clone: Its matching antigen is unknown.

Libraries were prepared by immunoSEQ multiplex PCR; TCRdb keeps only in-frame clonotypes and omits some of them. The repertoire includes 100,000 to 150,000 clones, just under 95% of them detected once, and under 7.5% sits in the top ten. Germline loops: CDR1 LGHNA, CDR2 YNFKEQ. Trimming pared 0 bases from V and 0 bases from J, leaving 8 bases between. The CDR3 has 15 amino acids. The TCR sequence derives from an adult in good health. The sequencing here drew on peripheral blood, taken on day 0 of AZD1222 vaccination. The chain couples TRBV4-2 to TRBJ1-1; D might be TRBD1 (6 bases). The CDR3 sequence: CASSQEGAMNTEAFF. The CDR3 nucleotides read TGTGCCAGCAGCCAAGAGGGGGCGATGAACACTGAAGCTTTCTTT.